This TCR beta chain was recovered during a study of molecular identifiers for immune sequencing clone quantification. Naive CD8 T cells, phenotype CD8+CD4-CCR7+CD45RA+, were sorted. This clonotype came up a few times. Its antigen is unknown. The CDR3 ends on some other residue instead of the conserved phenylalanine or tryptophan, so this is likely a read error. Findings and caveats of the study: It was shown that clones above 20 RNA copies held over 98% of effector molecules, but under 1% in naive cells. Jurkat TCR RNA spiked in from one cell could reportedly be detected among about 1.1 million naive cells.

V shed 2 bases and J 5 bases; nucleotides not matched to a gene: 9. Germline V lookup: CDR1 MNHEY, CDR2 SMNVEV (reference sequence). The CDR3 covers 17 residues. Library preparation followed earlier protocols using designated TCR primers. TCRdb called the PCR reads again in MiXCR, with one record for every CDR3 protein. The table includes about 68,000 distinct CDR3 sequences, about a sixth detected once. The V and J genes are TRBV27 and TRBJ2-5, with TRBD2 matching 12 bases. Sequenced material: naive CD8+ T cells from blood, with Jurkat cell RNA spiked in. Subset of the sample: FACS-sorted CD8+CD4-CCR7+CD45RA+ naive T cells. The receptor was isolated from a human donor in good health. Some libraries in this study had Jurkat cell RNA spiked in. CDR3 region: CASSLGLAGIYEETQYL. CDR3 sequence (DNA): TGTGCCAGCAGTTTAGGACTAGCGGGGATTTATGAGGAGACCCAGTACCTC.